Listed here are 7 T cell receptor beta chains from one sample, sequenced in a study of T cell responses to AZD1222 COVID-19 vaccine. Produced via immunoSEQ multiplex PCR; TCRdb's table is partial and in-frame only. This sample has 130,000 or so clones, with approximately 94% found just once. Source: peripheral blood, taken on day 0 of AZD1222 vaccination. The source is an adult in good health.

The V call is TRBV5-1, the J call TRBJ2-1; TRBD2 might be the D (6 bases). Per germline, CDR1 SGHRS and CDR2 YFSETQ. V gave up 0 bases and J gave up 0 bases, with 10 bases separating them. The CDR3 is 16 residues long. The CDR3 loop reads CASSLVGGTSYNEQFF. The CDR3 region has the DNA TGCGCCAGCAGCTTGGTTGGCGGGACCTCCTACAATGAGCAGTTCTTC.

The chain uses TRBV19 and TRBJ2-3, with no clear D. Germline CDR1 LNHDA, CDR2 SQIVND (reference sequence). Trimming shortened V by 5 bases and J by 9 bases, and 18 bases separated the two germline ends. The CDR3 extends over 14 amino acids. CDR3 nucleotide sequence: TGTGCCAGTAGTCTGAGCAGTCTCCCTAGGACGCAGTATTTT. Translating it yields CASSLSSLPRTQYF.

This chain links TRBV28 with TRBJ1-1, with D unclear. Trimming removed 6 bases at V and 7 bases at J, with 18 bases between. The CDR3 sequence is 14 residues long. Germline V gene lookup returns CDR1 MDHEN and CDR2 SYDVKM. The DNA for the CDR3 is TGTGCCAGCAGCCCACTCGGGAGGACTTATGAAGCTTTCTTT. Translation: CASSPLGRTYEAFF.

This sequence joins TRBV4-1 and TRBJ1-1; no definite D call. The V gene's germline CDR1 is MGHRA and CDR2 YSYEKL. The CDR3 is 15 residues long. Trimming took off 3 bases at V and 0 bases at J, with 11 bases between the two ends. DNA of the CDR3: TGCGCCAGCAGCCATTTCCGGAGTCTGAACACTGAAGCTTTCTTT. This encodes CASSHFRSLNTEAFF.

The J gene is TRBJ1-2, the V gene TRBV6-5, with D uncertain. CDR3 length: 14 amino acids. Trimming took off 6 bases at V and 7 bases at J, with 18 bases between the two ends. Germline V gives CDR1 MNHEY, CDR2 SVGAGI. CDR3 in amino acids: CASRDITATGGYTF. CDR3 nucleotides: TGTGCCAGCAGGGATATAACGGCCACGGGTGGCTACACCTTC.

This clone was recorded once. One junction end disagrees with the germline gene, perhaps due to a read error. The chain uses TRBV28 and TRBJ1-6, with TRBD1 matching 10 bases. The CDR3 length is 12 residues. Germline CDR1 reads MDHEN; CDR2 reads SYDVKM. Written as DNA, the CDR3 is TGTGCCAGCAGTGAACGGGACAGGGGTAGTTCGTTT. Translated, it gives CASSERDRGSSF.

The chain has TRBV18 and TRBJ2-3; 9 positions match TRBD2. V lost 3 bases, J lost 9 bases, and 7 bases stayed unmatched. The CDR3 consists of 14 residues. Germline loops: CDR1 KGHSH, CDR2 LQKENI. CDR3 bases: TGTGCCAGCTCACCGGGCGGGGGACTAGCAACGCAGTATTTT. It yields the protein CASSPGGGLATQYF.